Listed below are T cell receptor beta chains from one sample, sequenced in a study of neoadjuvant nivolumab and ipilimumab in lung cancer. Repertoires were generated with immunoSEQ multiplex PCR, while TCRdb's copy carries only in-frame clones and drops some. The sample holds about 8,800 clones, approximately 80% seen once. Sample: tumor tissue, taken after neoadjuvant nivolumab, alone or with ipilimumab, at or shortly before surgery. These receptors all stem from an adult with non-small cell lung cancer. CDR3s include the opening cysteine and the closing phenylalanine or tryptophan. The order of the fields is V gene, clone size, J gene, D gene, CDR3 protein, CDR3 DNA. A D gene is named only where the DNA matches it firmly. Not every row has a clone size; where given, it reads once, few, many or a size class.

V: TRBV6-1
size: -
J: TRBJ2-7
D: -
CDR3: CASSEGIASSYEQYF
DNA: TGTGCCAGCAGTGAGGGAATAGCGTCATCCTACGAGCAGTACTTC

V: TRBV4-1
size: -
J: TRBJ2-3
D: -
CDR3: CASSQVRVGDTQYF
DNA: TGCGCCAGCAGCCAAGTCAGAGTGGGAGATACGCAGTATTTT

V: TRBV7-9
size: -
J: TRBJ1-5
D: -
CDR3: CASSLAAGQPQHF
DNA: TGTGCCAGCAGCTTAGCGGCAGGGCAGCCCCAGCATTTT

V: TRBV5-4
size: once
J: TRBJ2-7
D: -
CDR3: CASSLEEPYEQYF
DNA: TGTGCCAGCAGCTTGGAAGAACCCTACGAGCAGTACTTC

V: TRBV2
size: -
J: TRBJ2-7
D: TRBD1
CDR3: CASRLGQGAWEQYF
DNA: TGTGCCAGCAGACTTGGACAGGGGGCCTGGGAGCAGTACTTC

V: TRBV20-1
size: -
J: TRBJ2-7
D: -
CDR3: CSASLDEQYF
DNA: TGCAGTGCTAGTCTGGACGAGCAGTACTTC

V: TRBV10-3
size: once
J: TRBJ1-1
D: -
CDR3: CAIRTANTEAFF
DNA: TGTGCCATCAGGACAGCGAACACTGAAGCTTTCTTT

V: TRBV5-1
size: -
J: TRBJ2-1
D: TRBD1
CDR3: CASSPKTGVGEQFF
DNA: TGCGCCAGCAGCCCCAAGACAGGGGTCGGGGAGCAGTTCTTC

V: TRBV5-8
size: few
J: TRBJ2-1
D: -
CDR3: CASSFERLGYNEQFF
DNA: TGTGCCAGCAGCTTCGAACGTTTAGGGTACAATGAGCAGTTCTTC

V: TRBV14
size: -
J: TRBJ2-3
D: -
CDR3: CASSQEREYYTSTDTQYF
DNA: TGTGCCAGCAGCCAAGAGAGGGAGTACTATACTAGCACAGATACGCAGTATTTT

V: TRBV7-8
size: -
J: TRBJ2-7
D: -
CDR3: CASSSARTSYEQYF
DNA: TGTGCCAGCAGCTCTGCGAGGACGTCCTACGAGCAGTACTTC

V: TRBV18
size: -
J: TRBJ2-3
D: -
CDR3: CASSPDSPTDTQYF
DNA: TGTGCCAGCTCCCCGGACTCTCCCACAGATACGCAGTATTTT